This T cell receptor beta chain is drawn from a study of patients and donors after allogeneic stem cell transplantation. A single record per CDR3 protein comes from TCRdb applying MiXCR to the RT-PCR reads. The table lists more than 850,000 distinct CDR3 sequences, about 20% of them singletons, with about 6% in the top ten. This CDR3 comprises 15 residues. Germline values: CDR1 MGHRA, CDR2 YSYEKL. The V end lost 0 bases, the J end lost 5 bases, and 8 bases lay between the germline ends. The rearrangement uses TRBV4-1 and TRBJ1-6; D remains ambiguous. This sequence was found in a human donor who was either an allogeneic HSCT recipient or a stem cell or donor lymphocyte infusion donor (not recorded which). It is not recorded whose cells these are; they may come from a transplant donor. The sequenced sample consisted of blood, either unsorted or a sorted T cell fraction (not recorded which). The CDR3 is CASSQEGRNNSPLHF. The CDR3 DNA is TGCGCCAGCAGCCAAGAAGGCAGGAATAATTCACCCCTCCACTTT.